This entry lists 9 T cell receptor beta chains sequenced from one sample in a study of cytomegalovirus exposure and HLA in healthy donors. Sequencing was performed with immunoSEQ multiplex PCR; in TCRdb, only in-frame clones are kept and a portion is missing. The profile shows a few hundred thousand clones, roughly 88% of them singletons. The sample comprised PBMCs. The receptors shown here come from a woman aged 18-30 years in good health and CMV-seronegative.

The rearrangement links TRBV28 to TRBJ2-7; possible D gene TRBD2, 5 bases. Germline loops: CDR1 MDHEN, CDR2 SYDVKM. The ends were cut back, 8 bases at V and 7 bases at J, with 21 bases in the middle. This CDR3 spans 14 amino acids. This CDR3 reads CASEGSVTVGEQYF. The CDR3 nucleotides are TGTGCCAGCGAAGGGAGCGTTACGGTGGGGGAGCAGTACTTC.

The chain carries TRBV7-8 and TRBJ2-7; a weak D match, TRBD2 (7 bases). CDR3 size: 15 residues. V shed 5 bases and J shed 7 bases, with 21 bases lying between them. Germline V CDR1 and CDR2: SGHVS, FQNEAQ. This CDR3 is CASSLGAGEGREQYF. CDR3 in DNA: TGTGCCAGCAGCCTGGGGGCAGGGGAGGGGCGGGAGCAGTACTTC.

V usage is TRBV21-1 and J usage is TRBJ2-1; no check of the table's D call, TRBD2, against the DNA was made. TRBV21-1 is deemed a pseudogene. The CDR3 length is 14 residues. DNA of the CDR3: TGTGCCCGGGTGGCCCGGGAGGGCCACAATGAGCAGTTCTTC. It translates to CARVAREGHNEQFF.

This sequence joins TRBV4-3 and TRBJ1-2, with 9 bases matching TRBD1. Trimming took 0 bases from V and 6 from J; bases not matched to a gene: 8. CDR3 length equals 16 residues. CDR1 is LGHNA, CDR2 YSLEER, per germline. In DNA, the CDR3 is TGCGCCAGCAGCCAAGATCCCCAGACAGGGGGGAATGGCTACACCTTC. This encodes CASSQDPQTGGNGYTF.

V usage is TRBV2 and J usage is TRBJ2-7; D unclear. V was clipped by 5 bases and J by 4 bases, with 6 bases between them. Germline lookup yields CDR1 SNHLY and CDR2 FYNNEI. The CDR3 runs 11 residues. This CDR3 is CASSFMYEQYF. The CDR3 DNA reads as TGTGCCAGCAGTTTTATGTACGAGCAGTACTTC.

This sequence joins TRBV10-3 and TRBJ2-2; 10 nucleotides agree with TRBD1. The CDR3 is made up of 14 amino acids. V was clipped by 10 bases and J by 0 bases; unmatched bases: 2. The V gene's germline CDR1 is ENHRY and CDR2 SYGVKD. CDR3 DNA: TGTGCCACGACAGGGGGCGCGAACACCGGGGAGCTGTTTTTT. Translating it yields CATTGGANTGELFF.

This clone was detected only once. This chain joins TRBV6-5 and TRBJ2-5; D not resolved. Per the germline V gene, CDR1 is MNHEY and CDR2 is SVGAGI. Trimming cost V 7 bases and J 5 bases, with 11 bases left between them. There are 12 residues in the CDR3. The CDR3: CASKTLMETQYF. The CDR3 DNA is TGTGCCAGCAAGACTTTAATGGAGACCCAGTACTTC.

The chain employs TRBV13 and TRBJ1-1, with 8 positions matching TRBD1. CDR1 and CDR2 from the germline V gene are PRHDT and FYEKMQ (reference sequence). This CDR3 is 13 amino acids long. V lost 7 bases and J lost 2; bases outside the gene matches: 3. CDR3 sequence: CASTQGDNTEAFF. CDR3 sequence (DNA): TGTGCCAGCACACAGGGGGATAACACTGAAGCTTTCTTT.

V is TRBV16 and J is TRBJ2-7, with TRBD1 identical over 9 bases. Germline CDR1 KGHSY, CDR2 FQNENV. The CDR3 has 15 amino acids. The V segment lost 5 bases and the J segment 2 bases; nucleotides outside the gene matches: 7. CDR3 residues: CASSTAGTGPYEQYF. CDR3 bases: TGTGCCAGCAGCACCGCGGGGACAGGGCCCTACGAGCAGTACTTC.